Sequencing of this T cell receptor beta chain was carried out in a study of CD8 T cells in Susac syndrome. CDR3 length equals 15 residues. The germline gives CDR1 MNHEY, CDR2 SMNVEV (reference sequence). The V segment lost 5 bases and the J segment 3 bases; nucleotides outside the gene matches: 7. Reverse transcription of about 0.5 to 1 ug RNA was performed with random hexamers. TCR beta CDR3 was amplified by immunoSEQ covering 54 Vbeta and 13 Jbeta. Using its own MiXCR run on the immunoSEQ multiplex PCR reads, TCRdb lists one record per CDR3 protein. The data hold about 150,000 distinct CDR3 sequences, with approximately 96% observed a single time.

What was sequenced was CD8+ T cells from PBMCs. The clonotype comes from a human donor with multiple sclerosis. This chain uses TRBV27 with TRBJ1-5; 7 bases fit TRBD1. The CDR3 protein is CASSAGTANNQPQHF. CDR3 bases: TGTGCCAGCAGTGCCGGGACAGCAAACAATCAGCCCCAGCATTTT.